The 25 T cell receptor beta chains below come from one sample, sequenced in a study of regulatory T cells in long-lasting Graves disease. In building TCR beta libraries, iRepertoire HTBI primers were used together with Arm-PCR of CDR3 regions. TCRdb reanalysed the multiplex PCR reads using MiXCR and keeps one entry per CDR3 protein. The sample records 400,000 to 650,000 distinct CDR3 sequences, about 15% being singletons. Noted time point: newly diagnosed GD, antithyroid drugs for less than 3 months. The TCR library was made from RNA that had been extracted from PBMCs in TRIzol. These records were also assigned to another study, of T cells in Graves' hyperthyroidism and ophthalmopathy.

Here the sequenced sample was peripheral blood mononuclear cells (PBMCs), taken at new diagnosis, from a patient treated with antithyroid drugs. These receptors were taken from a woman aged 40 to 65 with Graves disease.

The chain carries TRBV18 and TRBJ2-3; TRBD2 aligns across 9 bases. This CDR3 comprises 16 residues. Germline CDR1 reads KGHSH; CDR2 reads LQKENI. V shed 3 bases, J shed 0 bases, and the junction held 4 bases outside the gene matches. CDR3 region: CASSPLLAGSTDTQYF. CDR3 nucleotide sequence: TGTGCCAGCTCACCCTTACTAGCGGGTAGCACAGATACGCAGTATTTT.

This clonotype was recorded at least ten times. V and J are TRBV28 and TRBJ1-5; possibly TRBD1 for D (6 bases). CDR1 MDHEN and CDR2 SYDVKM come from the germline V gene. With 7 bases removed from V and 2 bases from J, the gap between germline ends came to 12 bases. The CDR3 has 14 amino acids. The CDR3 here is CASNSRTGNQPQHF. Here the CDR3 DNA reads TGTGCCAGCAACTCCCGGACAGGCAATCAGCCCCAGCATTTT.

This clonotype was recorded many times. Here the CDR3 reads CASYYEQYF. CDR3 nucleotide sequence: TGTGCCAGTTACTACGAGCAGTACTTC. V is TRBV12-3 or TRBV12-4 and J is TRBJ2-7; unclear D gene. The CDR3 covers 9 residues. V dropped 9 bases and J dropped 3 bases, with 3 bases sitting between them.

This rearrangement joins TRBV7-8 to TRBJ2-3, with D unclear. The CDR3 sequence is 14 residues long. From germline, CDR1 is SGHVS and CDR2 FQNEAQ. Trimming stripped 0 bases from V and 1 base from J, with 5 bases between. The CDR3 nucleotides read TGTGCCAGCAGCTTAGCCCAGCGCACAGATACGCAGTATTTT. Protein sequence: CASSLAQRTDTQYF.

This clonotype was observed at least ten times. V and J are TRBV2 and TRBJ1-1; TRBD1 aligns across 8 bases. The germline gives CDR1 SNHLY, CDR2 FYNNEI. Germline trimming cut 11 bases from V and 5 bases from J; bases unmatched to any gene: 10. The CDR3 runs 13 residues. The CDR3 sequence is CAAQNRGMTEAFF. The DNA of the CDR3 is TGTGCCGCACAGAACAGGGGGATGACTGAAGCTTTCTTT.

This clonotype came up a few times. The V and J genes are TRBV19 and TRBJ2-3, with 7 bases lining up with TRBD2. The CDR3 is 15 amino acids. In germline, CDR1 is LNHDA, CDR2 SQIVND (reference sequence). V lost 5 bases to trimming and J lost 0 bases; unmatched junction nucleotides: 5. CDR3 in DNA: TGTGCCAGTAGTCACCCCGGGGGGAGCACAGATACGCAGTATTTT. Translating it yields CASSHPGGSTDTQYF.

There are a few counts of this clonotype. The J gene is TRBJ1-2, the V gene TRBV12-3 or TRBV12-4; possibly TRBD1 for D (6 bases). Trimming took off 3 bases at V and 0 bases at J, with 14 bases between the two ends. The CDR3 sequence is 16 residues long. CDR3 residues: CASSFGRQATNYGYTF. The DNA for the CDR3 is TGTGCCAGCAGTTTCGGACGACAGGCAACTAACTATGGCTACACCTTC.

This clonotype has at least ten counts. This chain joins TRBV12-3 or TRBV12-4 and TRBJ2-7, with D perhaps TRBD1 or TRBD2 (5 bases each). This CDR3 has 14 amino acids. V was trimmed by 2 bases and J by 6 bases, leaving 14 bases between them. The CDR3 region is CASSLWTGPGEQYF. The CDR3 DNA follows: TGTGCCAGCAGTTTATGGACGGGGCCTGGCGAGCAGTACTTC.

The sample holds a few counts of this clonotype. The rearrangement joins TRBV12-3 or TRBV12-4 to TRBJ2-1; unclear D gene. The V end was cut by 10 bases, the J end by 10 bases, with 14 bases between. CDR3 length equals 11 residues. CDR3 in amino acids: CATKDLGEQFF. The CDR3 region has the DNA TGTGCCACGAAAGACTTAGGAGAGCAGTTCTTC.

The chain carries TRBV5-4 and TRBJ1-1, with D possibly being TRBD1 (6 bases). The CDR3 runs 13 residues. The V and J ends lost 4 bases and 3 bases respectively, with 10 bases between them. Germline values: CDR1 SGHNT, CDR2 YYREEE (reference sequence). The CDR3 spells CASSPYRDTEAFF. In DNA, the CDR3 is TGTGCCAGCAGCCCCTACAGGGACACTGAAGCTTTCTTT.

The V and J genes are TRBV3-1 and TRBJ1-2, with D hard to call. Trimming cost V 0 bases and J 5 bases, with 22 bases left between them. CDR1 is LGHDT, CDR2 YNNKEL, per germline (reference sequence). The CDR3 sequence is 18 residues long. In DNA form, the CDR3 reads TGTGCCAGCAGCCAAGACCCAGTACTTCTCCATCCCGCTTATGGCTACACCTTC. As protein: CASSQDPVLLHPAYGYTF.

This clonotype came up a few times. V gene TRBV14 combines with J gene TRBJ2-7; D tentatively reads TRBD1 or TRBD2 (5 bases each). The V gene's germline CDR1 is SGHDN and CDR2 FVKESK. V was cut by 0 bases and J by 7 bases, with 7 bases left in between. The length of the CDR3 is 12 residues. CDR3 sequence: CASSQERGEQYF. The CDR3, as DNA: TGTGCCAGCAGCCAAGAGAGGGGAGAGCAGTACTTC.

CDR3 DNA sequence: TGCGCCAGCAGTGAGCGGCCCACGGGCGAGCAGTACTTC. Its translation is CASSERPTGEQYF. This sequence joins TRBV10-1 and TRBJ2-7; D is undetermined. The CDR3 runs to 13 residues. The V end was cut by 2 bases, the J end by 6 bases, with 11 bases between. From germline, CDR1 is WNHNN and CDR2 SYGVQD (reference sequence).

This chain uses TRBV2 with TRBJ2-4, with TRBD1 matching over 7 bases. The length of the CDR3 is 16 residues. V lost 6 bases to trimming and J lost 8 bases; unmatched junction nucleotides: 16. Germline V gives CDR1 SNHLY, CDR2 FYNNEI. Here the CDR3 DNA reads TGTGCCAGCAGGGGACCCGATAGGGGGCCTTTAGACATTCAGTACTTC. The encoded protein is CASRGPDRGPLDIQYF.

This clonotype was seen at least ten times. Compared with germline, one end of the junction differs, possibly owing to a read error. The gene calls are TRBV2 and TRBJ2-3, with a weak D call TRBD2 (5 bases). CDR3 length equals 14 residues. The germline V gene encodes CDR1 SNHLY and CDR2 FYNNEI. The CDR3 here is CASLPSGPTNTQYF. CDR3 coding DNA: TGTGCCAGCCTACCAAGCGGCCCCACAAATACGCAGTATTTT.

This clonotype was seen a handful of times. This CDR3 reads CASTPREGRFPGANVLTF. Written as DNA, the CDR3 is TGTGCCAGCACCCCTCGGGAGGGTAGATTTCCTGGGGCCAACGTCCTGACTTTC. V is TRBV28 and J is TRBJ2-6, with TRBD2 identical over 8 bases. The germline V gene has CDR1 MDHEN and CDR2 SYDVKM. V lost 7 bases to trimming and J lost 2 bases; unmatched junction nucleotides: 13. This CDR3 spans 18 amino acids.

In regard to this clonotype: This may arise from a read error, as a much more abundant clone is one base away. The chain recombines TRBV5-1 with TRBJ2-7, with a possible D match to TRBD1 (5 bases). V was pared by 2 bases and J by 6 bases, with 15 bases between. CDR1 is SGHRS and CDR2 is YFSETQ in the germline V gene. The CDR3 totals 14 residues. CDR3 amino acids: CASSLTTENGEQYF. The CDR3 DNA is TGCGCCAGCAGCTTAACGACAGAGAACGGCGAGCAGTACTTC.

This clonotype appeared a few times. The chain employs TRBV4-1 and TRBJ1-4, with TRBD1 as a possible D gene (5 bases). Germline V gene lookup returns CDR1 MGHRA and CDR2 YSYEKL. This CDR3 region has 16 residues. V lost 0 bases and J 1 base, leaving 9 bases between the germline ends. DNA for the CDR3: TGCGCCAGCAGCCAAGACGGGACGAGAACTAATGAAAAACTGTTTTTT. It specifies CASSQDGTRTNEKLFF.

This clonotype was counted many times. V is TRBV6-1 and J is TRBJ1-5, with TRBD1 matching 7 bases. This CDR3 region has 14 residues. Germline V gene sequence: CDR1 MNHNS, CDR2 SASEGT. Losses at the gene ends were 5 bases for V and 1 base for J; bases not matched to a gene: 2. The CDR3 sequence is CASSRGLSNQPQHF. The CDR3 DNA reads as TGTGCCAGCAGTAGGGGGCTAAGCAATCAGCCCCAGCATTTT.

Many counts were recorded for this clonotype. This chain joins TRBV3-1 and TRBJ1-1; D not certain. There are 18 residues in the CDR3. Germline V CDR1 and CDR2: LGHDT, YNNKEL (reference sequence). Trimming removed 4 bases at V and 0 bases at J, with 21 bases between. The CDR3 spells CASSPTIPSPDLNTEAFF. The DNA for the CDR3 is TGTGCCAGCAGCCCGACGATTCCTAGTCCGGACTTGAACACTGAAGCTTTCTTT.

This clonotype occurred once. The gene calls are TRBV5-1 and TRBJ2-3; 14 nucleotides agree with TRBD2. The CDR3 sequence is 17 residues long. V dropped 4 bases and J dropped 4; count of bases not matched to a gene: 8. Looked up from germline, CDR1 is SGHRS and CDR2 is YFSETQ. In nucleotides, the CDR3 is TGCGCCAGCAGCCTCGGGACTAGCGGGGGCCGGGCAGATACGCAGTATTTT. It translates to CASSLGTSGGRADTQYF. Using reference TRBV5-1 and TRBJ2-3 for the parts outside the CDR3, the full variable domain is KAGVTQTPRYLIKTRGQQVTLSCSPISGHRSVSWYQQTPGQGLQFLFEYFSETQRNKGNFPGRFSGRQFSNSRSEMNVSTLELGDSALYLCASSLGTSGGRADTQYFGPGTRLTVL.

The V call is TRBV5-5, the J call TRBJ2-5, with a possible D match to TRBD2 (6 bases). V was clipped by 2 bases and J by 2 bases, with 19 bases between them. CDR1 and CDR2 (germline): SGHKS, YYEKEE (reference sequence). The CDR3 runs to 17 residues. The CDR3: CASSFSAGTFRQETQYF. In nucleotides, the CDR3 is TGTGCCAGCAGCTTCTCCGCGGGGACCTTCAGACAAGAGACCCAGTACTTC.

The J gene is TRBJ2-7, the V gene TRBV5-1; D ambiguous. Germline V CDR1 and CDR2: SGHRS, YFSETQ. The CDR3 length is 11 residues. Trimming pared 2 bases from V and 3 bases from J, leaving 3 bases between. CDR3 region: CASSFVYEQYF. CDR3 bases: TGCGCCAGCAGCTTCGTCTACGAGCAGTACTTC.

This clonotype was observed a handful of times. The J gene is TRBJ2-7, the V gene TRBV12-3 or TRBV12-4; 8 bases match TRBD1. The CDR3 extends over 14 amino acids. J lost 5 bases, V lost 4 bases, and 7 bases had no gene match. The CDR3 nucleotides are TGTGCCAGCAGTTCAGGACAGGGCTTCAACGAGCAGTACTTC. This gives the protein CASSSGQGFNEQYF.

This clonotype was seen only a few times. The V call is TRBV30, the J call TRBJ2-1; TRBD2 matches at 8 bases. Trimming at V came to 0 bases and at J to 5 bases, leaving 6 bases not matched to a gene. CDR1 GTSNPN and CDR2 SVGIG come from the germline V gene (reference sequence). The CDR3 extends over 15 amino acids. DNA of the CDR3: TGTGCCTGGAGTGTAGCCAGCGGGGGCCACAATGAGCAGTTCTTC. It is translated as CAWSVASGGHNEQFF. Based on the CDR3 plus reference TRBV30 and TRBJ2-1, the full variable domain is SQTIHQWPATLVQPVGSPLSLECTVEGTSNPNLYWYRQAAGRGLQLLFYSVGIGQISSEVPQNLSASRPQDRQFILSSKKLLLSDSGFYLCAWSVASGGHNEQFFGPGTRLTVL.